This TCR beta chain was sequenced for a study of tumor-infiltrating lymphocytes in glioblastoma multiforme. Remarks on this clonotype: The antigen remains unidentified. Mismatch with germline at one junction end may stem from a read error.

The study, taken as a whole, reports: The TCR and somatic mutation analysis included just one glioblastoma patient.

Multiple V-beta primers and a C-beta primer amplified TCRB from RNA. TCRdb itself ran the multiplex PCR reads through MiXCR, one entry per CDR3 protein. The sample lists about 19,000 distinct CDR3 sequences, 60% to 80% occurring once. Sequencing was carried out using peripheral blood. The receptor was derived from a male donor with glioblastoma.

CDR3 bases: TGTGCCAGCAGCTTTCAGCAAAGCACTGGAGCTTTCTTT. It is translated as CASSFQQSTGAFF. The chain couples TRBV11-2 to TRBJ1-1, with D hard to call. Per the germline V gene, CDR1 is SGHAT and CDR2 is FQNNGV. This CDR3 region has 13 residues.